This T cell receptor beta chain derives from a study of blood T cell repertoires in COVID-19. CDR1 SNHLY and CDR2 FYNNEI come from the germline V gene. V lost 5 bases and J 4 bases, leaving 14 bases between the germline ends. The CDR3 spans 15 residues. Original methodology: Cell counts per sample came from amplifying reference gene primers. Sequencing used immunoSEQ multiplex PCR; TCRdb keeps in-frame clones, though not all of them. The V and J calls and clone size are taken from that table; D and trimming were inferred from the DNA. Of over 100,000 clones listed, approximately 84% are singletons. The V call is TRBV2, the J call TRBJ2-2; possibly TRBD1 for D (6 bases). The sample consisted of peripheral blood. This receptor was obtained from a man in his forties or fifties with active or convalescent COVID-19. CDR3 DNA: TGTGCCAGCAGTACCTTACAGGGACCCACCGGGGAGCTGTTTTTT. Amino acids: CASSTLQGPTGELFF.